This T cell receptor beta chain is from a study of response to subunit inactivated influenza vaccine (dated by TCRdb to the late 2010s). For the study in its entirety: To follow how T cells responded to a trivalent subunit inactivated influenza vaccine, the researchers relied on deep quantitative profiling of the T cell receptor repertoire. Broad study findings and their caveats: The authors suggested that each seasonal influenza vaccination may recruit only a limited number of new T cells.

As encoded in the germline V gene, CDR1 is SGHDN while CDR2 is FVKESK. Including cysteine and phenylalanine, the CDR3 has 14 amino acids. This entry keeps only the CDR3 DNA: 42 bases, framed from base 1. Trimming takes 4 bases off V and 3 bases off J; junction bases not matched to a gene: 6. This clonotype was recorded many times. Its cognate antigen has yet to be identified. No base quality values were provided; no much bigger clone lies one nucleotide off. To prepare the library, RT-PCR was applied. Instrument used: Illumina HiSeq 2500. The raw public reads went through TCRdb reprocessing: fastp at Q25, MiXCR clone calling, in-frame beta chains kept. Records with the same CDR3 protein are collapsed into one entry carrying the most frequent genes and DNA. This sample lists around 170,000 distinct CDR3 sequences; about 10% were detected once. The ten largest clones add up to roughly 36% of the sample.

This clonotype was sampled from a man aged 50 to 69 who received an inactivated influenza vaccine. Donor details come from another sample of the same person, matched by shared clones. Sequencing used CD8+ T cells sorted from PBMCs, obtained around 25 months after vaccination. The chain joins TRBV14 to TRBJ2-7; TRBD1 fits 7 bases in the junction. The nucleotide sequence is TGTGCCAGCAGCCTGACAGGGTTAAGCTACGAGCAGTACTTC. This codes for CASSLTGLSYEQYF.